One T cell receptor (beta chain) is described in this entry. The antigen is not known. UMIs that included a 6-nucleotide sample barcode were added by template switching, which took place during cDNA synthesis. Using the 5' RACE reads, TCRdb records one entry per CDR3 protein without DNA. The table lists 310,000 or so distinct CDR3 sequences, with 2% to 2.5% in the top ten. The sample comes from a study of monozygotic twins with inflammatory bowel disease. CDR1 is SGHDN and CDR2 is FVKESK in the germline V gene. The CDR3 runs to 15 residues. Study outcomes and limitations: Twins classed as concordant or discordant showed no difference in repertoire similarity, possibly from limited power. Healthy co-twins, by inverse Simpson, had higher TCRbeta diversity than their siblings with IBD. For IBD, no single strong associated signal or clonotype was supported.

The TCR comes from a human donor with ulcerative colitis or Crohn's disease, or a healthy co-twin of an affected twin (not recorded which). The sample taken for sequencing was blood. This chain links TRBV14 with TRBJ2-1; with no DNA, the TCRdb D assignment of TRBD2 cannot be verified. CDR3 loop: CASSLDSGSYNEQFF.